What follows describes a single T cell receptor (beta chain). The antigen is unknown. A read error may account for a junction end that differs from germline. CD45RO-negative cells were positively selected for CCR7, leaving out terminally differentiated effector memory CD45RA+ cells. This entry belongs to a study of shared clonotypes between healthy human individuals. Study overall: Donors had three CD4 naive, three CD4 memory, two CD8 naive and one CD8 memory plate apiece.

Produced via immunoSEQ multiplex PCR; TCRdb's table is partial and in-frame only. Counted here are about 1,800,000 clones, less than 95% occurring once; the ten biggest clones make up less than 1.5%. The CDR3 has 13 amino acids. Germline V gives CDR1 SQVTM, CDR2 ANQGSEA. The study's findings and limits: It was expected that sequencing depth would affect clonotype sharing among donors.

Sequencing was done on a sample of naive CD8+ T cells sorted from blood. The rearrangement links TRBV29-1 to TRBJ2-5; 7 bases map to TRBD1. The TCR originated in a man aged 18 to 30 in good health. As DNA, the CDR3 is TGCAGCGTTCCCGACAGGGACCAGGAGACCCAGTACTTC. As protein: CSVPDRDQETQYF.